These 20 T cell receptor beta chains share one sample of origin, sequenced in a study of T cell responses to AZD1222 COVID-19 vaccine. Generated by immunoSEQ multiplex PCR, the TCRdb table keeps only in-frame clones and is missing some. The sample gives around 120,000 clones, 75% to 90% of which show up once; about 1.6% is in the top ten. The sample here was peripheral blood, taken on day 0 of AZD1222 vaccination. The receptors derive from an adult in good health.

The V call is TRBV4-3, the J call TRBJ2-7, with D tentatively TRBD2 (5 bases). Germline V gives CDR1 LGHNA, CDR2 YSLEER. The CDR3 spans 13 residues. Trimming pared 4 bases from V and 4 bases from J, leaving 11 bases between. In nucleotides, the CDR3 is TGCGCCAGCAGCCTGACTACCGCGTACGAGCAGTACTTC. Its translation: CASSLTTAYEQYF.

This clone was detected only once. The V and J genes are TRBV11-2 and TRBJ1-3; weak D call: TRBD1 (5 bases). CDR1 is SGHAT, CDR2 FQNNGV, per germline. V lost 2 bases and J 2 bases, leaving 10 bases between the germline ends. This CDR3 is 15 amino acids long. CDR3 amino acids: CASSLLGGAGNTIYF. The CDR3 DNA sequence: TGTGCCAGCAGCTTATTGGGGGGGGCTGGAAACACCATATATTTT.

A single count supports this clone. The V call is TRBV24-1, the J call TRBJ2-1; 9 bases are shared with TRBD2. Looked up from germline, CDR1 is KGHDR and CDR2 is SFDVKD. The length of the CDR3 is 17 residues. J gave up 7 bases and V 3 bases, and 12 bases lay outside the gene matches. CDR3 nucleotide sequence: TGTGCCACCAGTGATGGGGGACTAGCTAAGGTTGGGAATGAGCAGTTCTTC. Protein: CATSDGGLAKVGNEQFF.

V and J are TRBV6-4 and TRBJ2-1; TRBD2 matches 7 bases. The CDR3 is made up of 16 amino acids. Germline CDR1 is MRHNA and CDR2 is SNTAGT. V shed 2 bases, J shed 5 bases, and the junction held 9 bases outside the gene matches. The CDR3 reads CASSDVSLAANNEQFF. Here the CDR3 DNA reads TGTGCCAGCAGTGACGTTAGCCTAGCGGCGAACAATGAGCAGTTCTTC.

The rearrangement uses TRBV15 and TRBJ2-7, with 9 bases matching TRBD1. The CDR3 consists of 14 residues. With V trimmed by 2 bases and J by 2 bases, 1 base remained unmatched. Germline V gives CDR1 LNHNV, CDR2 YYDKDF (reference sequence). The CDR3 region is CATSRNRGPYEQYF. CDR3 sequence (DNA): TGTGCCACCAGCAGAAACAGGGGGCCCTACGAGCAGTACTTC.

V gene TRBV24-1 combines with J gene TRBJ2-1; D uncertain. The length of the CDR3 is 18 residues. The germline V gene has CDR1 KGHDR and CDR2 SFDVKD. Trimming cost V 3 bases and J 0 bases, with 17 bases left between them. CDR3 in DNA: TGTGCCACCAGTGATCCCAGCAGTTCCAAGAGCTCCTACAATGAGCAGTTCTTC. Amino acids: CATSDPSSSKSSYNEQFF.

This rearrangement joins TRBV7-2 to TRBJ1-5; D not resolved. This CDR3 is 13 amino acids long. V was clipped by 5 bases and J by 1 base, with 6 bases between them. Germline loops: CDR1 SGHTA, CDR2 FQGNSA. CDR3 bases: TGTGCCAGCAGCCCCGGCAGCAATCAGCCCCAGCATTTT. This translates into CASSPGSNQPQHF.

The chain uses TRBV4-1 and TRBJ2-3; D not resolved. This CDR3 is 16 amino acids long. The V end was cut by 6 bases, the J end by 6 bases, with 22 bases between. Germline loops: CDR1 MGHRA, CDR2 YSYEKL. The CDR3 spells CASSNPAQSKGDTQYF. Written as DNA, the CDR3 is TGCGCCAGCAGTAACCCTGCACAGTCTAAGGGTGATACGCAGTATTTT.

The chain employs TRBV25-1 and TRBJ2-5, with TRBD1 identical over 7 bases. CDR1 is MGHDK and CDR2 is SYGVNS in the germline V gene. Germline trimming cut 4 bases from V and 9 bases from J; bases unmatched to any gene: 14. The CDR3 consists of 15 residues. CDR3 amino acids: CASSVIGAGGRAQYF. Here the CDR3 DNA reads TGTGCCAGCAGTGTGATTGGGGCAGGGGGAAGGGCCCAGTACTTC.

The chain links TRBV6-5 to TRBJ2-7, with 10 nucleotides matching TRBD2. Germline trimming cut 4 bases from V and 2 bases from J; bases unmatched to any gene: 5. In germline, CDR1 is MNHEY, CDR2 SVGAGI. This CDR3 region has 15 residues. CDR3 DNA: TGTGCCAGCAGTTCTAAGCGGGAGGGCCCCTACGAGCAGTACTTC. It translates to CASSSKREGPYEQYF.

V is TRBV11-3 and J is TRBJ2-1; 8 bases match TRBD1. The germline gives CDR1 SGHNT, CDR2 YENEEA. V lost 4 bases and J lost 1; bases outside the gene matches: 3. This CDR3 contains 15 residues. CDR3 DNA: TGTGCCAGCAGCTGGGGGGACAGGTCCTACAATGAGCAGTTCTTC. It specifies CASSWGDRSYNEQFF.

This clone has only one observation. The chain employs TRBV19 and TRBJ1-3, with D perhaps matching TRBD1 (6 bases). Looked up from germline, CDR1 is LNHDA and CDR2 is SQIVND (reference sequence). There are 14 residues in the CDR3. Trimming pared 4 bases from V and 5 bases from J, leaving 12 bases between. The chain's CDR3 is CASSNRDRRNTIYF. CDR3 nucleotides: TGTGCCAGTAGTAACAGGGACCGCCGAAACACCATATATTTT.

Many counts were recorded for this clone. This chain uses TRBV6-5 with TRBJ1-4; D ambiguous. This CDR3 has 14 amino acids. V lost 3 bases and J lost 8, with 13 bases in between. The germline CDR1 and CDR2 sequences are MNHEY and SVGAGI. CDR3: CASSYFPVGEKLFF. CDR3 DNA: TGTGCCAGCAGTTATTTCCCGGTGGGGGAAAAACTGTTTTTT.

This chain joins TRBV7-2 and TRBJ2-4; 9 bases fit TRBD1. The germline CDR1 and CDR2 sequences are SGHTA and FQGNSA. CDR3 length: 15 amino acids. V shed 1 base and J 7 bases; nucleotides not matched to a gene: 5. This CDR3 is CASSLDRGHRNIQYF. CDR3 bases: TGTGCCAGCAGCTTAGACAGGGGGCACAGGAACATTCAGTACTTC.

V and J are TRBV11-3 and TRBJ1-1, with D perhaps TRBD1 (5 bases). V was cut by 5 bases and J by 0 bases, with 10 bases left in between. Germline CDR1 reads SGHNT; CDR2 reads YENEEA. CDR3 length equals 14 residues. The CDR3 DNA sequence: TGTGCCAGCAGCCCCGAGACAGTGAACACTGAAGCTTTCTTT. Translated, it gives CASSPETVNTEAFF.

The J gene is TRBJ1-5, the V gene TRBV6-5; no firm D call. V lost 6 bases and J lost 6, with 9 bases in between. The CDR3 length is 12 residues. Germline V gives CDR1 MNHEY, CDR2 SVGAGI. DNA of the CDR3: TGTGCCAGCAGCAACCCCTCTCAGCCCCAGCATTTT. It specifies CASSNPSQPQHF.

The rearrangement joins TRBV21-1 to TRBJ1-3; the table's TRBD1 call for D was not verified on the DNA. TRBV21-1 is a pseudogene segment. CDR3 length equals 17 residues. CDR3 bases: TGTGCCAGCAGCAAGGGACAGGGGGCGCACTCTGGAAACACCATATATTTT. Its protein is CASSKGQGAHSGNTIYF.

This rearrangement joins TRBV12-3 or TRBV12-4 to TRBJ2-3; D remains unclear. The CDR3 contains 13 residues. Trimming took 3 bases from V and 6 from J, leaving 10 bases between them. CDR3 loop: CASSFQGLDTQYF. Written as DNA, the CDR3 is TGTGCCAGCAGTTTTCAAGGGCTGGATACGCAGTATTTT.

The V call is TRBV5-1, the J call TRBJ1-2; 7 bases are shared with TRBD1. Germline CDR1 SGHRS, CDR2 YFSETQ. This CDR3 is built from 15 residues. Trimming cost V 2 bases and J 11 bases; bases outside gene matches: 15. The CDR3 nucleotides are TGCGCCAGCAGCTTCACCCCTCGACAGGGATTGGTTTACACCTTC. Translating gives CASSFTPRQGLVYTF.

The chain recombines TRBV5-1 with TRBJ2-1; D possibly corresponds to TRBD1 (6 bases). Trimming removed 7 bases at V and 9 bases at J, with 20 bases between. The germline gives CDR1 SGHRS, CDR2 YFSETQ. There are 14 residues in the CDR3. CDR3 region: CASRASGAPGEQFF. The CDR3 DNA follows: TGCGCCAGCCGGGCGTCAGGGGCTCCGGGTGAGCAGTTCTTC.